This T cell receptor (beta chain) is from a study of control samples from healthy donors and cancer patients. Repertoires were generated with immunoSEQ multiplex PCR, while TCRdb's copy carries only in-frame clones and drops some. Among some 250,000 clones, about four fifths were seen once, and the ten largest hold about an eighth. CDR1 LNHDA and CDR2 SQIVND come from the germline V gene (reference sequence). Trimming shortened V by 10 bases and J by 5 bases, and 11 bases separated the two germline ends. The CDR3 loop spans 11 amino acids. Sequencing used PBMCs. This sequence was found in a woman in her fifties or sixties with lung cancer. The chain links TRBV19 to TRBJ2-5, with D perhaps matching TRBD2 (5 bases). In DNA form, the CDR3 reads TGTGCCACCCGGCGCGGGGAGACCCAGTACTTC. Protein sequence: CATRRGETQYF.